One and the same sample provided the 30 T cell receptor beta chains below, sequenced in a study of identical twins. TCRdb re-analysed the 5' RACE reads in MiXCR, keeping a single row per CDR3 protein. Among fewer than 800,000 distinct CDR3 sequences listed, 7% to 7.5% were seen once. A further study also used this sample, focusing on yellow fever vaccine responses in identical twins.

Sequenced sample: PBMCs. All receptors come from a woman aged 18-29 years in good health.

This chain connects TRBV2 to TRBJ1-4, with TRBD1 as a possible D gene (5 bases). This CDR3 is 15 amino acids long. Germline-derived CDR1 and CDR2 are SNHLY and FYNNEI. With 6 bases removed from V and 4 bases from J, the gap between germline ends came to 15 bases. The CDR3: CASSPRLGDNEKLFF. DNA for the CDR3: TGTGCCAGCAGCCCCAGACTGGGGGATAATGAAAAACTGTTTTTT.

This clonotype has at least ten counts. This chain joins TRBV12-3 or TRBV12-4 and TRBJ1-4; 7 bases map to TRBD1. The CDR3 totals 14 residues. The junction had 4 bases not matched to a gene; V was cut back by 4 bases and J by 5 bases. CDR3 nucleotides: TGTGCCAGCAGTTCAAGGGACAGAAATGAAAAACTGTTTTTT. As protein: CASSSRDRNEKLFF.

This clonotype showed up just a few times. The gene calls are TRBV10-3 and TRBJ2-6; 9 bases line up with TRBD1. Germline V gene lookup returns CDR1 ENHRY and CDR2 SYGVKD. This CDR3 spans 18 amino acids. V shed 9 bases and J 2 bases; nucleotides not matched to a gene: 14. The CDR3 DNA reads TGTGCCATAAGCGGGCCGGGACAGGGTATCCCTGGGGCCAACGTCCTGACTTTC. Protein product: CAISGPGQGIPGANVLTF.

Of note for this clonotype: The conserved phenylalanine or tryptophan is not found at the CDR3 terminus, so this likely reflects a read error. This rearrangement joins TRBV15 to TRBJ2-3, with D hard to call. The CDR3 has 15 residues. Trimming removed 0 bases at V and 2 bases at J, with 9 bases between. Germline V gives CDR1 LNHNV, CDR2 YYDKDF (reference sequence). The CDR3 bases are TGTGCCACCAGCAGAGATAGGGCGTACACAGATACGCAGTATCTT. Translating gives CATSRDRAYTDTQYL.

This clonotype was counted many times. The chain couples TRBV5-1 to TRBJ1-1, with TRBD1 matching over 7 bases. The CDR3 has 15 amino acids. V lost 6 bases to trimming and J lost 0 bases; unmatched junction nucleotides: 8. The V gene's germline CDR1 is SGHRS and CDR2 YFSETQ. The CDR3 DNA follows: TGCGCCAGCACCTCGGGACAGCCCATGAACACTGAAGCTTTCTTT. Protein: CASTSGQPMNTEAFF.

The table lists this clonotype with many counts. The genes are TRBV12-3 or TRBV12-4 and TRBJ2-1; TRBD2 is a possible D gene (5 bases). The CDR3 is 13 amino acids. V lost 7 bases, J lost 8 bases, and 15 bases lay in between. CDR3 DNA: TGTGCCAGCACCACACTAGGGCGGCATGAGCAGTTCTTC. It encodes CASTTLGRHEQFF.

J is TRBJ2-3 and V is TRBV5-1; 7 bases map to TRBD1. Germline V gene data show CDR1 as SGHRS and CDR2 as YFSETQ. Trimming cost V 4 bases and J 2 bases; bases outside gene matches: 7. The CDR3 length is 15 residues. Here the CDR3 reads CASSKDRKNTDTQYF. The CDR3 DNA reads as TGCGCCAGCAGCAAGGACAGGAAAAACACAGATACGCAGTATTTT.

CDR3 loop: CASSEQYTDTQYF. The CDR3 coding sequence is TGTGCCAGCAGTGAACAGTACACAGATACGCAGTATTTT. The V call is TRBV25-1, the J call TRBJ2-3; D is ambiguous. Germline assignment: CDR1 MGHDK and CDR2 SYGVNS. V lost 2 bases and J 2 bases, leaving 5 bases between the germline ends. This CDR3 comprises 13 residues.

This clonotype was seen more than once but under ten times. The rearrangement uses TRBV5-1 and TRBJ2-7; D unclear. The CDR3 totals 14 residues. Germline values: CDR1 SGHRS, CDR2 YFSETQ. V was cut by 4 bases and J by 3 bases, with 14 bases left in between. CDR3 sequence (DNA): TGCGCCAGCAGCCCGGATCGGAATATCTACGAGCAGTACTTC. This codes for CASSPDRNIYEQYF.

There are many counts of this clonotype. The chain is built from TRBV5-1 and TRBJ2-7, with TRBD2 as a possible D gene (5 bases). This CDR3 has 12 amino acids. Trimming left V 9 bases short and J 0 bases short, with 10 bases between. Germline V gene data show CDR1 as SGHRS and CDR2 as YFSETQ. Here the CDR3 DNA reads TGCGCCACTCAGCGGTACTCCTACGAGCAGTACTTC. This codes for CATQRYSYEQYF.

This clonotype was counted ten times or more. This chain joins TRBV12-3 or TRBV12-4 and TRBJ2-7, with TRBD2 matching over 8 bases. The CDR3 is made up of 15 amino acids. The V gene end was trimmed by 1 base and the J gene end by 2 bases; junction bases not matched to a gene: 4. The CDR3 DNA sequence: TGTGCCAGCAGTTTAGGCGGTAGCGGGGCCTACGAGCAGTACGTC. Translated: CASSLGGSGAYEQYV.

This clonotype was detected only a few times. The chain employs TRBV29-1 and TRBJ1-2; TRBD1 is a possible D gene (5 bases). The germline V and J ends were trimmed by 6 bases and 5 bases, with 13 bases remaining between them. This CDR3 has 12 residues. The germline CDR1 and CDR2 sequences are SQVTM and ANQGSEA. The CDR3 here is CSVPGTSYGYTF. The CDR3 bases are TGCAGCGTACCCGGGACCTCATATGGCTACACCTTC.

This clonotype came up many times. The CDR3 loop reads CASTMDIPPYGYTF. The DNA of the CDR3 is TGCGCCAGCACCATGGACATTCCGCCCTATGGCTACACCTTC. The chain has TRBV5-1 and TRBJ1-2; a weak D match, TRBD1 (5 bases). The germline CDR1 and CDR2 sequences are SGHRS and YFSETQ. The CDR3 is made up of 14 amino acids. Trimming stripped 6 bases from V and 4 bases from J, with 16 bases between.

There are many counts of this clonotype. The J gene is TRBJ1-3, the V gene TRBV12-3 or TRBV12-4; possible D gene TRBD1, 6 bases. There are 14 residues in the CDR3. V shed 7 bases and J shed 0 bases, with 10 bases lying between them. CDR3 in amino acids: CASTDRRSGNTIYF. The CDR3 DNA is TGTGCCAGCACTGACAGGCGCTCTGGAAACACCATATATTTT.

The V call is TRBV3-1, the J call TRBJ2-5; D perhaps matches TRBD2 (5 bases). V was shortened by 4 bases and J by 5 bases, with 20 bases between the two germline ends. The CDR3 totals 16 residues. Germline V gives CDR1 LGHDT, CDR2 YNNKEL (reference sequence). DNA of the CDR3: TGTGCCAGCAGCCGTGGAGGCTCCTTTCAAGGGGAGACCCAGTACTTC. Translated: CASSRGGSFQGETQYF.

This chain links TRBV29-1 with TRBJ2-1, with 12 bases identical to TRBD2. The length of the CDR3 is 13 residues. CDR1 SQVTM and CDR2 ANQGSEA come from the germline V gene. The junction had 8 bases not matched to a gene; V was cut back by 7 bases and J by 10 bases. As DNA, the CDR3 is TGCAGCGCCCTAGCGGGAGGGCTATTCGAGCAGTTCTTC. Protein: CSALAGGLFEQFF.

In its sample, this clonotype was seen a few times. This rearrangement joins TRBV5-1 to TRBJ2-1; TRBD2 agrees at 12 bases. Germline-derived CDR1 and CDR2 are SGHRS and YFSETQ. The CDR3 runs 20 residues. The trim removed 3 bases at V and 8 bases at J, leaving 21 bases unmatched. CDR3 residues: CASSSRLAGEAPLRIHEQFF. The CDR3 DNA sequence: TGCGCCAGCAGCTCCCGACTAGCGGGAGAAGCCCCCCTTCGGATCCATGAGCAGTTCTTC.

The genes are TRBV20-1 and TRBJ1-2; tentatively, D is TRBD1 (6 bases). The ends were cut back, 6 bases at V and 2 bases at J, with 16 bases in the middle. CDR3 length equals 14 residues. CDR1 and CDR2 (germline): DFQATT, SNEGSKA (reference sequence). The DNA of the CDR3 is TGCAGTGCCATCTATACCGGGACAAACTATGGCTACACCTTC. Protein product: CSAIYTGTNYGYTF.

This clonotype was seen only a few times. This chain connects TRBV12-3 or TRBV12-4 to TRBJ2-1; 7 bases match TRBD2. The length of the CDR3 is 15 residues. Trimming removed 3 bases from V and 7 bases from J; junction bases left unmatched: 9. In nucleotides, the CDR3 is TGTGCCAGCAGTTTGGGGGGTGGGGGAGGGAATGAGCAGTTCTTC. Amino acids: CASSLGGGGGNEQFF.

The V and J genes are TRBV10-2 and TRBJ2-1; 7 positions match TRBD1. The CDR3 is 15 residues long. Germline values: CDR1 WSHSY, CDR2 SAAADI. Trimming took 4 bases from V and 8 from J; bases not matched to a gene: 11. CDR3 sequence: CASSGAPTGAHEQFF. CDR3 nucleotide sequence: TGCGCCAGCAGTGGGGCCCCTACAGGGGCCCATGAGCAGTTCTTC.

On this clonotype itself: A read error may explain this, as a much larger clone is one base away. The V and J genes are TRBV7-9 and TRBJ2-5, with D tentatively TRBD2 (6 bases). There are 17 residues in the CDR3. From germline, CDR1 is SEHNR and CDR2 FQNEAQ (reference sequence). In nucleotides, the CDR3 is TGTGCCGGCAGCTTAGTCAGTGGGCTAGCGTACCAAGAGACCCAGTACTTC. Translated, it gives CAGSLVSGLAYQETQYF.

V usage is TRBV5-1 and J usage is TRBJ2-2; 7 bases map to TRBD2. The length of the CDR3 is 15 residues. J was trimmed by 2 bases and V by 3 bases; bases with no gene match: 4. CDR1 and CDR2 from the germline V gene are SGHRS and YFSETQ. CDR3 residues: CASSSGGINTGELFF. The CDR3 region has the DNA TGCGCCAGCAGCTCCGGGGGGATAAACACCGGGGAGCTGTTTTTT. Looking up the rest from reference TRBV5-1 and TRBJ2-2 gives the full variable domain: KAGVTQTPRYLIKTRGQQVTLSCSPISGHRSVSWYQQTPGQGLQFLFEYFSETQRNKGNFPGRFSGRQFSNSRSEMNVSTLELGDSALYLCASSSGGINTGELFFGEGSRLTVL.

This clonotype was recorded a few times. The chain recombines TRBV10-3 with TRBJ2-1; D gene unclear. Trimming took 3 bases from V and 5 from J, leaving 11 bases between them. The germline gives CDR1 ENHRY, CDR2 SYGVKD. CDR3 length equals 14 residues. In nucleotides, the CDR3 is TGTGCCATCAGTGACTTCGAGTCCGACAATGAGCAGTTCTTC. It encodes CAISDFESDNEQFF.

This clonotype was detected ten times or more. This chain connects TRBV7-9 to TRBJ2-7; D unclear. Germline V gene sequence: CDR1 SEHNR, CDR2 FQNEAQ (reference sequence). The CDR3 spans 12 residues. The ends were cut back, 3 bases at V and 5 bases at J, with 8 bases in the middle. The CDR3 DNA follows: TGTGCCAGCAGCTTGAGTAGGGACGAGCAGTACTTC. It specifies CASSLSRDEQYF. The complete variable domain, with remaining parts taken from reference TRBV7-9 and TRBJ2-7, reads DTGVSQNPRHKITKRGQNVTFRCDPISEHNRLYWYRQTLGQGPEFLTYFQNEAQLEKSRLLSDRFSAERPKGSFSTLEIQRTEQGDSAMYLCASSLSRDEQYFGPGTRLTVT.

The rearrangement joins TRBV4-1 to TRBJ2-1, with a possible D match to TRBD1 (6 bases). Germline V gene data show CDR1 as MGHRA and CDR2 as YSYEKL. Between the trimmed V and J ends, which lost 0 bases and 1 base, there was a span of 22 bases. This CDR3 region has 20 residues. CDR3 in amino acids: CASSQDHGTMFGGSYNEQFF. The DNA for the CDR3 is TGCGCCAGCAGCCAAGATCACGGGACAATGTTTGGTGGGTCCTACAATGAGCAGTTCTTC.

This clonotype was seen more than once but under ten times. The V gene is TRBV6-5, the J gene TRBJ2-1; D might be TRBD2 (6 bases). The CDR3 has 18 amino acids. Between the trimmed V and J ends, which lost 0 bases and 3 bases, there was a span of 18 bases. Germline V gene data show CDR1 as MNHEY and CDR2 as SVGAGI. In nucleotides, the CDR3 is TGTGCCAGCAGTTACTCGACGGGATCCGGGACTTACTACAATGAGCAGTTCTTC. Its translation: CASSYSTGSGTYYNEQFF.

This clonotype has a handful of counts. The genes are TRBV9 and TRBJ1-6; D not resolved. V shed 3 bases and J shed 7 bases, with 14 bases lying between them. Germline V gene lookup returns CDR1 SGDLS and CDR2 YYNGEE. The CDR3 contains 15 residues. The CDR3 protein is CASSAPGLNNSPLHF. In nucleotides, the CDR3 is TGTGCCAGCAGCGCCCCCGGACTGAACAATTCACCCCTCCACTTT. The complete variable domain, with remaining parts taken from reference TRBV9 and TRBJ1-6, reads DSGVTQTPKHLITATGQRVTLRCSPRSGDLSVYWYQQSLDQGLQFLIQYYNGEERAKGNILERFSAQQFPDLHSELNLSSLELGDSALYFCASSAPGLNNSPLHFGNGTRLTVT.

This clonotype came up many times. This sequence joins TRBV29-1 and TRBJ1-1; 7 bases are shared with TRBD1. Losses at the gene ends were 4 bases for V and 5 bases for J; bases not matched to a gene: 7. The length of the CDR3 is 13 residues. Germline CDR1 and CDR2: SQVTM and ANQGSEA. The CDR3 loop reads CSVVEGQRTEAFF. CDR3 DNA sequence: TGCAGCGTTGTTGAGGGACAGCGGACTGAAGCTTTCTTT.

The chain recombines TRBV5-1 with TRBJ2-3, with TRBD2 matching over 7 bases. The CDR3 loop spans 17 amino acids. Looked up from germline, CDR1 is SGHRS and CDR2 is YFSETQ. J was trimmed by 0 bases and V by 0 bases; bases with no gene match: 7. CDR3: CASSLVGTTSSTDTQYF. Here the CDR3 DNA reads TGCGCCAGCAGCTTGGTGGGGACTACCTCTAGCACAGATACGCAGTATTTT.

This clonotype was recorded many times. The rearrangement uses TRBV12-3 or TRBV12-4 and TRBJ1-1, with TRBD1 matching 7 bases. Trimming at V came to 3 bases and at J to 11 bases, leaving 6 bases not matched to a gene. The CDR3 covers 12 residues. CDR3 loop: CASSLTGYGAFF. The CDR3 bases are TGTGCCAGCAGTTTGACAGGGTATGGGGCTTTCTTT.